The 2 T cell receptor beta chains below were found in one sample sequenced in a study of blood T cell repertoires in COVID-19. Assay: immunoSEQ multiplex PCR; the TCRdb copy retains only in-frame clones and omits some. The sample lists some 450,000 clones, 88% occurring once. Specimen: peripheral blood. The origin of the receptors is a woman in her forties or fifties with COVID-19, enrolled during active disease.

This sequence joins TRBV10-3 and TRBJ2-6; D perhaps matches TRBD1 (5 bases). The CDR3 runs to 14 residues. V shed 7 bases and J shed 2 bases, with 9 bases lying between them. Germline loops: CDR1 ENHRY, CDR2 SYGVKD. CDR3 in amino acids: CAIKPGPGANVLTF. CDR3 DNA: TGTGCCATCAAGCCAGGGCCTGGGGCCAACGTCCTGACTTTC.

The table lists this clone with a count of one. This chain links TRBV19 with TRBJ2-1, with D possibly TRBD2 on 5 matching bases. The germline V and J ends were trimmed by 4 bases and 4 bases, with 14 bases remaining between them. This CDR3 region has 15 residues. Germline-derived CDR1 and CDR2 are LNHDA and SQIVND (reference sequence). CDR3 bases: TGTGCCAGTAGTAGCCCCCCTCGGGGTTACAATGAGCAGTTCTTC. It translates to CASSSPPRGYNEQFF.